The 19 T cell receptor beta chains reported below all come from one sample, sequenced in a study of CD8 T cells in Susac syndrome. RNA, at 0.5 to 1 ug, was reverse transcribed with random hexamers. MiXCR, run by TCRdb on the immunoSEQ multiplex PCR reads, gives a single entry per CDR3 protein. This sample has some 300,000 distinct CDR3 sequences, with approximately 85% found just once. Sequences were obtained from CD8+ T cells from PBMCs. The receptors shown here come from a human donor with multiple sclerosis.

The genes are TRBV27 and TRBJ2-2, with TRBD2 matching over 7 bases. The CDR3 is 15 residues long. CDR1 and CDR2 from the germline V gene are MNHEY and SMNVEV (reference sequence). The V segment lost 7 bases and the J segment 8 bases; nucleotides outside the gene matches: 13. DNA of the CDR3: TGTGCCAGCAAGGTCATGCGGGAGTACTCGGGGGAGCTGTTTTTT. Amino acid sequence: CASKVMREYSGELFF.

The chain combines TRBV27 with TRBJ2-7, with TRBD2 matching 8 bases. This CDR3 has 16 amino acids. From germline, CDR1 is MNHEY and CDR2 SMNVEV (reference sequence). V was pared by 5 bases and J by 3 bases, with 12 bases of the junction left unmatched. Here the CDR3 reads CASSDPYAGGHYEQYF. In DNA, the CDR3 is TGTGCCAGCAGTGACCCCTACGCGGGGGGACACTACGAGCAGTACTTC.

The V gene is TRBV6-5, the J gene TRBJ1-2, with a possible D match to TRBD1 (6 bases). In germline, CDR1 is MNHEY, CDR2 SVGAGI. V was cut by 2 bases and J by 4 bases, with 14 bases left in between. This CDR3 is built from 15 residues. CDR3 bases: TGTGCCAGCAGTTACGGGGAGGGGGGCCTCTATGGCTACACCTTC. It is translated as CASSYGEGGLYGYTF.

This chain connects TRBV19 to TRBJ1-2, with D hard to call. Germline assignment: CDR1 LNHDA and CDR2 SQIVND (reference sequence). This CDR3 spans 15 amino acids. V gave up 9 bases and J gave up 2 bases, with 19 bases separating them. The CDR3 nucleotides read TGTGCCAGCTCCACAGATGCCTGGATGAACTATGGCTACACCTTC. It is translated as CASSTDAWMNYGYTF.

V gene TRBV28 combines with J gene TRBJ2-2, with D possibly being TRBD1 (6 bases). Deletions cut 10 bases from V and 6 bases from J, with 12 bases between. Germline V gene sequence: CDR1 MDHEN, CDR2 SYDVKM. This CDR3 has 12 amino acids. The DNA of the CDR3 is TGTGCCACAGGGGAATGGGCCGGGGAGCTGTTTTTT. It encodes CATGEWAGELFF.

V and J are TRBV28 and TRBJ2-3; 7 bases map to TRBD1. V trimming: 7 bases; J trimming: 4 bases; junction bases outside the gene matches: 14. CDR1 and CDR2 from the germline V gene are MDHEN and SYDVKM. CDR3 length: 16 residues. CDR3 DNA sequence: TGTGCCAGCACCCCGACAGGGTCGGGTAGCCCAGATACGCAGTATTTT. Its protein is CASTPTGSGSPDTQYF.

This clonotype showed up just once. This rearrangement joins TRBV30 to TRBJ1-1, with D maybe TRBD1 (5 bases). The V gene lost 4 bases and the J gene lost 6 bases, with 21 bases spanning the gap. CDR3 size: 15 residues. Per germline, CDR1 GTSNPN and CDR2 SVGIG (reference sequence). The CDR3 region has the DNA TGTGCCTGGATTCCCTCCCCCGGCAGGGCCCCTGAAGCTTTCTTT. Translation gives CAWIPSPGRAPEAFF.

The V call is TRBV14, the J call TRBJ2-5; D unresolved. Deletions cut 0 bases from V and 4 bases from J, with 9 bases between. This CDR3 contains 14 residues. Germline loops: CDR1 SGHDN, CDR2 FVKESK. CDR3 sequence reads: CASSQESGPETQYF. CDR3 sequence (DNA): TGTGCCAGCAGCCAAGAAAGTGGGCCAGAGACCCAGTACTTC.

About this clonotype itself: The junction departs from the called germline gene at one end, perhaps through a read error. The V gene is TRBV20-1, the J gene TRBJ2-1; D may be TRBD1 (5 bases). Germline V gene data show CDR1 as DFQATT and CDR2 as SNEGSKA (reference sequence). This CDR3 spans 13 amino acids. The CDR3 protein is CSAGEAGKNEQFF. The CDR3 DNA sequence: TGCAGTGCTGGAGAGGCAGGGAAGAATGAGCAGTTCTTC.

V is TRBV27 and J is TRBJ2-1; 8 positions agree with TRBD2. The CDR3 is 17 residues long. The junction had 10 bases not matched to a gene; V was cut back by 2 bases and J by 4 bases. The germline gives CDR1 MNHEY, CDR2 SMNVEV (reference sequence). CDR3 bases: TGTGCCAGCAGTTTACTGGGATTTAGCGGGATTTACAATGAGCAGTTCTTC. Protein product: CASSLLGFSGIYNEQFF.

This chain uses TRBV6-6 with TRBJ1-4, with D possibly matching TRBD1 (5 bases). CDR1 is MNHNY and CDR2 is SVGAGI in the germline V gene (reference sequence). Trimming shortened V by 6 bases and J by 0 bases, and 11 bases separated the two germline ends. This CDR3 contains 15 residues. CDR3 sequence: CASSLGPATNEKLFF. The CDR3 DNA reads as TGTGCCAGCAGCTTGGGGCCGGCAACTAATGAAAAACTGTTTTTT.

The rearrangement joins TRBV5-6 to TRBJ2-1; TRBD2 might be the D (5 bases). The CDR3 extends over 11 amino acids. Trimming took off 7 bases at V and 5 bases at J, with 7 bases between the two ends. From germline, CDR1 is SGHDT and CDR2 YYEEEE. CDR3 sequence reads: CASVEDNEQFF. In DNA form, the CDR3 reads TGTGCCAGCGTGGAGGACAATGAGCAGTTCTTC.

The chain uses TRBV7-6 and TRBJ2-1; TRBD1 matches 8 bases. Germline V gene data show CDR1 as SGHVS and CDR2 as FNYEAQ. This CDR3 spans 14 amino acids. The ends lost 4 bases at V and 8 bases at J; junction bases unmatched: 7. DNA for the CDR3: TGTGCCAGCAGCTACGCGACAGGGGCCGATGAGCAGTTCTTC. The encoded protein is CASSYATGADEQFF. Full variable domain (outside the CDR3, taken from reference TRBV7-6 and TRBJ2-1): GAGVSQSPRYKVTKRGQDVALRCDPISGHVSLYWYRQALGQGPEFLTYFNYEAQQDKSGLPNDRFSAERPEGSISTLTIQRTEQRDSAMYRCASSYATGADEQFFGPGTRLTVL.

This clonotype has ten or more counts. This sequence joins TRBV5-1 and TRBJ2-1, with 8 nucleotides matching TRBD2. Germline values: CDR1 SGHRS, CDR2 YFSETQ. Trimming at V came to 2 bases and at J to 4 bases, leaving 2 bases not matched to a gene. The CDR3 is 14 amino acids. CDR3 DNA sequence: TGCGCCAGCAGCTTAAGCGGGGGATACAATGAGCAGTTCTTC. It translates to CASSLSGGYNEQFF.

The chain combines TRBV28 with TRBJ2-3; 12 nucleotides align to TRBD2. The CDR3 sequence is 17 residues long. Per germline, CDR1 MDHEN and CDR2 SYDVKM. The ends lost 5 bases at V and 3 bases at J; junction bases unmatched: 9. CDR3: CASSPRNLAGGTDTQYF. As DNA, the CDR3 is TGTGCCAGCAGTCCTAGGAACCTAGCGGGAGGGACAGATACGCAGTATTTT.

The chain carries TRBV9 and TRBJ2-7, with 8 bases that match TRBD1. The trim removed 4 bases at V and 5 bases at J, leaving 5 bases unmatched. CDR1 is SGDLS, CDR2 YYNGEE, per germline. The CDR3 spans 13 residues. CDR3 bases: TGTGCCAGCAGCACACAGGGGGTCAACGAGCAGTACTTC. Translating it yields CASSTQGVNEQYF.

V is TRBV6-5 and J is TRBJ1-2, with TRBD1 matching over 8 bases. The germline gives CDR1 MNHEY, CDR2 SVGAGI. Trimming at V came to 5 bases and at J to 4 bases, leaving 3 bases not matched to a gene. CDR3 length: 13 amino acids. CDR3 DNA sequence: TGTGCCAGCAGTGGGACAGGCTTCTATGGCTACACCTTC. As protein: CASSGTGFYGYTF.

The V gene is TRBV5-4, the J gene TRBJ2-5; D is perhaps TRBD2 (7 bases). Germline V gene sequence: CDR1 SGHNT, CDR2 YYREEE (reference sequence). The CDR3 covers 17 residues. V shed 0 bases and J shed 5 bases, with 20 bases lying between them. In nucleotides, the CDR3 is TGTGCCAGCAGCTTGGCCGGGGGGCACTGGTCCCAGGAGACCCAGTACTTC. Its translation is CASSLAGGHWSQETQYF.

A remark on this clonotype: Germline is not matched at one junction end, which may reflect a read error. The chain has TRBV27 and TRBJ2-7; D remains ambiguous. This CDR3 is built from 11 residues. Germline V gene lookup returns CDR1 MNHEY and CDR2 SMNVEV (reference sequence). CDR3 in DNA: TGTACCAGCAGTAACCTCGGGGAGCAGTACTTC. Its translation is CTSSNLGEQYF.